This TCR beta chain was recovered during a study of cytomegalovirus exposure and HLA in healthy donors (dated by TCRdb to 2016 to 2017). About the full investigation: An earlier analysis of roughly 570 of the donors reported around 280 Gb of sequence data and 117 million unique TCR beta sequences obtained from about 170 million T cells. Roughly 300 gigabases of sequencing data and approximately 84 million unique TCR sequences were included in an early release covering about 700 HLA-typed donors. Of the roughly 390 genotyped donors, over 65% fell in the genetic ancestry cluster associated with self-reported Caucasian donors. The study aimed to test whether cataloging public T cell receptors could reveal signatures of past pathogen exposure. The study profiled the T cell repertoires of 500 to 800 subjects by immunosequencing and related them to cytomegalovirus serostatus. Besides the first cohort of about 730 subjects, a separate validation cohort made up of some 110 different subjects was used. High-throughput TCR immunosequencing, statistical association of individual TCRs with disease status, and machine learning were combined to predict cytomegalovirus infection status. In a later analysis, previously published TCR beta repertoires from 500 to 750 donors were re-analyzed and high-resolution HLA genotyping was added so that TCR occurrence patterns could be studied. Rather than using new phenotypic data, the later analysis identified candidate immune exposures from TCR beta sequences and from how often those sequences occurred across donors. An earlier analysis of fewer than 750 of the donors used high-throughput TCR beta sequencing to judge whether each TCR beta V gene segment behaved as functional or pseudogenic. Alongside the repertoire data, information on donor age, sex, ethnicity and CMV serostatus was compiled. In a later genetic analysis, genome-wide SNP genotypes for about three fifths of the roughly 670 donors were used, and that subset was treated as a discovery cohort. Every repertoire in the discovery cohort had been generated on one and the same sequencing platform. Class I and class II HLA loci were covered by the typing at four-digit resolution. The number of typed donors differed by locus: about 620-630 for A, B, C, DRB1 and DQB1; 500 to 550 for DQA1; 606 for DPA1; and some 430 for DPB1. Five DR-DQ haplotypes were handled as single units for association and clustering, since linkage in the cohort was strong. On average, around 240,000 unique TCR beta nucleotide sequences were sequenced per donor among roughly 430 genotyped donors of the cohort, with around 19% of those sequences being non-productive.

In total, approximately 700 healthy bone marrow donors made up the cohort. At the time of sampling, every cohort member was nominally healthy, though immune exposures that went unrecorded were likely present. The donor tested CMV seronegative, placing the donor among the roughly 340 seronegative members of the cohort. Every donor gave a peripheral blood sample, and the peripheral blood mononuclear cells from that sample were used for TCR beta sequencing. Genomic DNA was extracted from the blood cell samples with the Qiagen DNeasy Blood Extraction Kit. The investigation overall reported the following: A further reported finding was that TCR beta sequences accurately predicted the HLA-A and HLA-B alleles for most subjects in the first cohort. When HLA alleles, especially DR and DQ, strongly co-occurred, attributing TCR associations to individual alleles was difficult. In a later analysis, most CMV-associated TCR beta chains were found to appear HLA-restricted, with HLA associations seemingly driven largely by CMV exposure. In a later analysis, TCR association rates were found to vary across HLA loci, with the most associated TCRs seen for DRB1 alleles and the fewest for HLA-C alleles. A total of 150 to 200 TCR beta chains were listed by the study as associated with cytomegalovirus. Sequencing depth was assumed to be roughly uniform across donors in the presence/absence analyses, though that assumption may not hold. Around 16 rarely observed V segments, including chromosome 9 orphons, were excluded from the earlier analysis of approximately 500 of the donors because counts were too low. Across donors, most TCR sequences were observed very rarely, whereas some public TCRs were present in many individuals. At a false discovery rate of 0.05, a later analysis linked under 20,000 TCR beta sequences to specific HLA alleles. The classifier was reported to diagnose cytomegalovirus status with high specificity and sensitivity in both the original cohort and the validation cohort. Immune exposure information for the cohort was limited to CMV serostatus. Compared with equally common non-associated chains, HLA-associated TCR beta chains in a later analysis were more clonally expanded and had lower generation probabilities. In vitro tests confirmed that three of the cytomegalovirus-associated TCR beta chains recognize cytomegalovirus antigens. Some IMGT-functional V segments, including TRBV6-2 and TRBV6-3, could not be told apart with the 87-base-pair reads, so those segments were excluded. HLA typing was unavailable for some donors at each locus, so association tests used only the typed subset. In this cohort, only TCR beta chains were sequenced, and detectable features were limited by the absence of alpha or paired-chain data. The authors suggested that the approach could potentially be generalized to other disease states and immunological phenotypes. In a later analysis, several top co-occurrence clusters were reported to appear linked to parvovirus B19, influenza, CMV and Epstein-Barr virus. A cluster of highly shared sequence variants was judged likely to represent a technical artifact of the sequencing pipeline. Compared with the roughly 700-donor mean, donors in an Asian-associated ancestry cluster had fewer N-insertions in productive TCRs, according to a later genetic analysis. Correlated functional status among segregating V segments might be attributable to linkage disequilibrium, but an unknown experimental factor could not be ruled out. In an earlier analysis of about 550 of the donors, most TCR beta V segments were observed in productive rearrangements about 87% or about 30% of the time, broadly matching IMGT annotations. An association between a missense DCLRE1C variant and V-gene and J-gene trimming of TCR beta chains was found in a later genetic analysis and replicated in an independent cohort.

The library was generated by the immunoSEQ multiplex PCR assay. The multiplex PCR relied on a mix of 60 forward primers for TCR Vbeta segments and 13 reverse primers for TCR Jbeta segments. Amplification of the CDR3 region of rearranged TCR beta genes was performed with a multiplex PCR assay on genomic DNA. On the Illumina HiSeq System, the amplified TCR beta libraries were sequenced as 87-base-pair reads. As for the authors' bioinformatics: Across the 600 to 700 repertoires, a later analysis counted tens of millions of unique TCR beta chains, 9.5 million to 12 million of which were shared by at least two donors. Raw reads were error-corrected and collapsed into unique sequences with a nearest-neighbor algorithm that merged closely related sequences to remove PCR and sequencing errors. CDR3 sequences were aligned to IMGT reference sequences to assign V, D and J gene segments. Each retained sequence needed at least a six-nucleotide match to both a V gene segment and a J gene segment. A rearrangement counted as productive if the CDR3 had no stop codons and remained in frame with V and J, and every other rearrangement counted as non-productive. Following IMGT convention, CDR3 was defined as the stretch from the second conserved V-encoded cysteine to the conserved J-encoded phenylalanine. Sequences without an unambiguous match to a single V gene segment were excluded from the earlier analysis of about 640 of the donors. An earlier analysis of about 600 of the donors called V segments functional above 56.7% productive rearrangements and segregating when the between-donor standard deviation exceeded 5%. To diagnose cytomegalovirus status from the catalog of TCR beta chain sequences, a statistical classification framework was built. A later analysis assigned V and J genes by comparing TCR nucleotide sequences with IMGT/GENE-DB human TR gene sequences. Using the TCRdist pipeline, a later analysis assigned CDR3 sequences along with most-parsimonious VDJ recombination scenarios. A later analysis defined each TCR beta chain by its CDR3 amino acid sequence plus V-gene family, and excluded reads lacking a unique V-gene family. A later analysis removed over 500 highly shared, low-generation-probability nucleotide sequences to deal with suspected cross-contamination and a sequencing artifact. A later analysis calculated a clonal expansion index for each public chain from normalized within-repertoire ranks of inferred template counts. In a later analysis, generation probabilities were computed with a VDJ recombination model fitted to out-of-frame rearrangements, and the resulting probabilities were checked against IGoR. In a later analysis, TCR-TCR, TCR-HLA and TCR-CMV co-occurrence was scored with hypergeometric tests, and a repertoire-size bias correction was applied to TCR pairs. To estimate false discovery rates, a later analysis permuted the HLA or CMV assignments 20 times. A later analysis grouped co-occurring TCRs with DBSCAN, adding TCRdist sequence similarity when clustering within HLA-allele-positive subsets. Repertoires with fewer than 30,000 or more than 120,000 public chains, plus five repertoires with anomalous nucleotide sharing, were excluded from co-occurrence clustering. TCRdb retrieved this table from immuneACCESS and kept in-frame rearrangements only. Not all clones are present; in checked studies, unresolved V genes account for under half, and no reason is known for the remainder. V, J and clone size derive from that table, while D and trimming were established from the DNA sequence. The sample includes 150,000 to 180,000 clones, with about four fifths observed a single time. The ten largest clones capture about 2.7% of the sample.

The CDR3 covers 16 residues, taking in both the cysteine and the phenylalanine. The sequence is cut down to CDR3 DNA, 48 bases in frame from base 1. Based on the germline V gene (reference sequence), the CDR1 and CDR2 sequences are LNHNV and YYDKDF. With respect to this clone: Its binding antigen is unknown. One end of the junction varies from germline; a read error may be responsible.

Sequencing was carried out using PBMCs. The V and J segments used are TRBV15 and TRBJ2-6; D gene: possibly TRBD1, on 7 matching bases. The sequence came from a man aged 18 to 29 in good health and CMV-seronegative. The sequenced DNA: TGTGCCACCAGCACGGCGACAGGGACTGGGGCCAACGGCCTGACTTTC. Translated, it reads CATSTATGTGANGLTF.